This T cell receptor beta chain derives from a study of PD-1 blockade in classical Hodgkin lymphoma. General study points: Significant TCR diversity gains by C4D1 occurred in CD4+ but not CD8+ cells. What drove the repertoire differences, possibly disease activity or prior therapy, has not been defined.

The time point: cycle 4 day 1 (C4D1), after 5 to 7 weeks of nivolumab. Relapses following autologous stem cell transplantation were seen in all patients, with brentuximab vedotin exposure varying. Remarks on this clone: Its antigen is undetermined.

Produced via immunoSEQ multiplex PCR; TCRdb's table is partial and in-frame only. The sample shows around 9,000 clones, roughly 89% of them seen only once. V was pared by 3 bases and J by 4 bases, with 7 bases of the junction left unmatched. From germline, CDR1 is SGHAT and CDR2 FQNNGV. This CDR3 contains 15 residues. The receptor's source is a human donor with classical Hodgkin lymphoma. The material was peripheral blood mononuclear cells (PBMCs), obtained before the fourth cycle of nivolumab. V and J are TRBV11-2 and TRBJ2-7; 9 nucleotides agree with TRBD1. The CDR3 sequence: CASSFPGQGLYEQYF. The CDR3 coding sequence is TGTGCCAGCAGCTTCCCGGGACAGGGTTTATACGAGCAGTACTTC.